Sequencing of this TCR beta chain was carried out in a study of T-cell memory formation after mild COVID-19. Study summary: The study found TCR clusters largely donor specific.

With regard to this clonotype: Its specificity is unknown.

CDR3 length: 17 amino acids. The ends lost 6 bases at V and 6 bases at J; junction bases unmatched: 17. TCRdb analysed the 5' RACE reads with MiXCR anew, one entry per CDR3 protein. Of hundreds of thousands of distinct CDR3 sequences in the sample, 20% were seen once. Regarding the study as a whole: The pre-infection memory compartment contained some responding clones, suggesting cross-reactive memory joined.

This receptor was taken from an adult woman who had mild COVID-19 (a few samples of this study predate the infection). Cell type and time point are not known. This chain connects TRBV12-3 or TRBV12-4 to TRBJ1-1, with 9 bases identical to TRBD1. What was sequenced was PBMCs or a T cell subset sorted from them (not recorded which). CDR3 nucleotides: TGTGCCAGCAGCCCAGACCCCGGGACAGGGAGGTCCGCTGAAGCTTTCTTT. Translating gives CASSPDPGTGRSAEAFF.